These T cell receptor beta chains were read from a single sample in a study of blood T cell repertoires in COVID-19. Some clones are missing from TCRdb's copy, which holds only in-frame ones; the method was immunoSEQ multiplex PCR. This table has roughly 320,000 clones, more than 85% appearing once. The sequenced sample was peripheral blood. These receptors came from a man in his 70s with acute or convalescent COVID-19. CDR3s include the opening cysteine and the closing phenylalanine or tryptophan. The D gene is left open where the match is weak. Clone size is stated in some rows and not others, as once, few, many or a class when expanded.

clone_size,j_call,d_call,v_call,cdr3_nt,cdr3_aa
once,TRBJ2-7,NA,TRBV6-2/TRBV6-3,TGTGCCAGCAGTTTAGCGGCAAGCTCCTACGAGCAGTACTTC,CASSLAASSYEQYF
few,TRBJ2-2,NA,TRBV28,TGTGCCAGCAGTCCCCCCACGGGGTGGACCGGGGAGCTGTTTTTT,CASSPPTGWTGELFF
few,TRBJ1-5,NA,TRBV28,TGTGCCAGCAGTCTGTCCGGGCCTACGGACAGCAAGCCCCAGCATTTT,CASSLSGPTDSKPQHF
NA,TRBJ1-2,TRBD1,TRBV7-9,TGTGCCAGCAGCCCAAGGGACAGTCCTACCTTC,CASSPRDSPTF
NA,TRBJ1-4,TRBD1,TRBV28,TGTGCCAGCAGTAGCCGCGGGACAGGGGGCGAAAAACTGTTTTTT,CASSSRGTGGEKLFF
NA,TRBJ1-5,NA,TRBV5-1,TGCGCCAGCAGCTTGTCAGGGTTGCAGCCCCAGCATTTT,CASSLSGLQPQHF
NA,TRBJ1-2,NA,TRBV12-3/TRBV12-4,TGTGCCAGCAGTTTAGTGGCCAGGGGAAGCTACACCTTC,CASSLVARGSYTF
few,TRBJ1-1,NA,TRBV12-3/TRBV12-4,TGTGCCAGCAGTCCCGGGACACCAAAAAAAGCTTTCTTT,CASSPGTPKKAFF
NA,TRBJ2-3,NA,TRBV9,TGTGCCAGCAGCGTAAGGACGGGGGGCACAGATACGCAGTATTTT,CASSVRTGGTDTQYF
NA,TRBJ1-3,NA,TRBV3-1/TRBV3-2,TGTGCCAGCACCCAGGGGCAGGGGATCTCTGGAAACACCATATATTTT,CASTQGQGISGNTIYF
NA,TRBJ1-4,NA,TRBV28,TGTGCCAGCAGAGACTCCAGGGGCGCGAGGGAAAAACTGTTTTTT,CASRDSRGAREKLFF
NA,TRBJ1-5,TRBD1,TRBV5-1,TGCGCCAGCAGCTTCCCCCGGGACAGGGGCCAGCCCCAGCATTTT,CASSFPRDRGQPQHF
NA,TRBJ1-4,NA,TRBV28,TGTGCCAGCAGTTTGGTCCTACGGGGAGAAAAACTGTTTTTT,CASSLVLRGEKLFF
NA,TRBJ2-5,NA,TRBV6-2/TRBV6-3,TGTGCCAGCAGTACCCAGGGAAGGGTCCCAGAGACCCAGTACTTC,CASSTQGRVPETQYF
NA,TRBJ2-1,NA,TRBV28,TGTGCCAGCAGTCCCCCAGGGGCACACAATGAGCAGTTCTTC,CASSPPGAHNEQFF
NA,TRBJ1-1,NA,TRBV6-2/TRBV6-3,TGTGCCAGCAGTTTTCCCGGACATTTGAACACTGAAGCTTTCTTT,CASSFPGHLNTEAFF
NA,TRBJ1-5,NA,TRBV2,TGTGCCAGCAGCGGAGACAGTGTCAGTGGCAATCAGCCCCAGCATTTT,CASSGDSVSGNQPQHF
NA,TRBJ2-5,NA,TRBV3-1/TRBV3-2,TGTGCCAGCAGCCCGGGTCAGGGGGAGGCCTGGAAAGAGACCCAGTACTTC,CASSPGQGEAWKETQYF
NA,TRBJ2-3,TRBD2,TRBV7-9,TGTGCCAGCAGCTTAACCGGACTAGCATCAGATACGCAGTATTTT,CASSLTGLASDTQYF
once,TRBJ2-1,NA,TRBV7-2,TGTGCCAGCAGCTTAGTAGCGGCCGAGCAGTTCTTC,CASSLVAAEQFF
NA,TRBJ2-7,NA,TRBV4-2,TGTGCCAGCAGCCAAGGATACGGTACGGGCGAGCAGTACTTC,CASSQGYGTGEQYF
once,TRBJ2-1,TRBD1,TRBV29-1,TGCAGCGTTGACGCGGCAGGGGGCGGTGTGGGGCAGTTCTTC,CSVDAAGGGVGQFF
NA,TRBJ1-2,NA,TRBV5-1,TGCGCCAGCAGCGGCGGGGACCCCAACTATGGCTACACCTTC,CASSGGDPNYGYTF
NA,TRBJ2-1,NA,TRBV13,TGTGCCAGCAGCTTGGGGGGGCGACCCCAAACCGGGGGGTTCTTC,CASSLGGRPQTGGFF
NA,TRBJ1-1,NA,TRBV29-1,TGCAGCGTTTCCCGACAGTGGAACACTGAAGCTTTCTTT,CSVSRQWNTEAFF
NA,TRBJ1-5,TRBD1,TRBV19,TGTGCCAGTAGTATTAAGACAGGGTATCAGCCCCAGCATTTT,CASSIKTGYQPQHF
few,TRBJ2-2,TRBD1,TRBV4-1,TGCGCCAGCAGCCCGTACCCGACAGGGGCGAACACCGGGGAGCTGTTTTTT,CASSPYPTGANTGELFF
NA,TRBJ2-5,TRBD1,TRBV30,TGTGCCTGGAACTTACAGGGGGCTCGAGAGACCCAGTACTTC,CAWNLQGARETQYF
few,TRBJ2-3,NA,TRBV7-2,TGTGCCAGCAGCTTAGGACCGGGATCCCGGCCCGCAGATACGCAGTATTTT,CASSLGPGSRPADTQYF
NA,TRBJ1-6,NA,TRBV19,TGTGCCAGTAGTTCCTTCGCCGGGGTGGATTCACCCCTCCACTTT,CASSSFAGVDSPLHF
NA,TRBJ1-2,NA,TRBV6-5,TGTGCCAGCAGTTTTTCTTCGACAGCAAACTATGGCTACACCTTC,CASSFSSTANYGYTF
NA,TRBJ1-5,TRBD1,TRBV28,TGTGCCAGCAGTTCCCCCCAGACCGGGACAGGGGGATTATATGGCAATCAGCCCCAGCATTTT,CASSSPQTGTGGLYGNQPQHF
once,TRBJ1-6,TRBD1,TRBV2,TGTGCCAGCTTAGGGACAGATCGAATTTCACCCCTCCACTTT,CASLGTDRISPLHF
NA,TRBJ1-1,TRBD1,TRBV3-1/TRBV3-2,TGTGCCAGCCGACAGGGTATGGACACTGAAGCTTTCTTT,CASRQGMDTEAFF
once,TRBJ2-3,NA,TRBV29-1,TGCAGCGTTGAAGAGTTCGGCAGGGCGAGTGATACGCAGTATTTT,CSVEEFGRASDTQYF
NA,TRBJ2-7,NA,TRBV29-1,TGCAGCGTTGAAAAGCAGGGTACCTACGAGCAGTACTTC,CSVEKQGTYEQYF
once,TRBJ1-2,NA,TRBV27,TGTGCCAGCAGGGCTTCGGGAAATCCCTATGGCTACACCTTC,CASRASGNPYGYTF
NA,TRBJ2-1,TRBD2,TRBV24-1,TGTGCCACCAGTGACCGGGAAGGGACTAGCGGGAGATCTCGGGATGAGCAGTTCTTC,CATSDREGTSGRSRDEQFF
NA,TRBJ2-2,TRBD2,TRBV9,TGTGCCAGCAGCGTAGCGGGAGGAGCCACCGGGGAGCTGTTTTTT,CASSVAGGATGELFF
once,TRBJ1-4,TRBD1,TRBV27,TGTGCCAGCAGCTCCGGGACAGGTCCTGAAAAACTGTTTTTT,CASSSGTGPEKLFF
NA,TRBJ2-1,TRBD2,TRBV5-4,TGTGCCAGCAACCTCGATTCCGGGACTAGGGAGTTCTTC,CASNLDSGTREFF
NA,TRBJ1-2,NA,TRBV5-5,TGTGCCAGCAGCTTGGGACAGATTAACTATGGCTACACCTTC,CASSLGQINYGYTF
NA,TRBJ1-2,TRBD1,TRBV7-2,TGTGCCAGCAGCCGCCCGACCACGGGACAGCGACCTTACACCTTC,CASSRPTTGQRPYTF
NA,TRBJ2-5,NA,TRBV15,TGTGCCACGGGGGGTCCAAGGACCCAGTACTTC,CATGGPRTQYF
NA,TRBJ2-7,TRBD1,TRBV2,TGTGCCAGCAGACAAACAGGGGGCGAGGACGAGCAGTACTTC,CASRQTGGEDEQYF
NA,TRBJ2-7,NA,TRBV12-3/TRBV12-4,TGTGCCAGCAGTTTTACGGGTTACGAGCAGTACTTC,CASSFTGYEQYF
NA,TRBJ2-3,TRBD2,TRBV29-1,TGCAGCGTACCGGGACTAGCGGGAGGAACAGATACGCAGTATTTT,CSVPGLAGGTDTQYF
NA,TRBJ2-5,NA,TRBV5-4,TGTGCCAGCAGCTTGACAGCTTGGGAGACCCAGTACTTC,CASSLTAWETQYF
NA,TRBJ1-5,TRBD1,TRBV28,TGTGCCAGCAGGATACAGGGGGTTGAGGGTCAGCCCCAGCATTTT,CASRIQGVEGQPQHF
NA,TRBJ1-2,NA,TRBV30,TGTGCCTGGAGTTACCGGGGGAGAGACGGCTACACCTTC,CAWSYRGRDGYTF
NA,TRBJ2-1,TRBD2,TRBV5-1,TGCGCCAGCAGCTTGGGACTAGCGGGGGGCTTCTCCTACAATGAGCAGTTCTTC,CASSLGLAGGFSYNEQFF
NA,TRBJ1-6,NA,TRBV7-2,TGTGCCAGCAGCTTTCGCGACTCCTATAATTCACCCCTCCACTTT,CASSFRDSYNSPLHF
once,TRBJ2-1,TRBD1,TRBV5-1,TGCGCCAGCAGCGAGGGACAGGGAACAGATGAGCAGTTCTTC,CASSEGQGTDEQFF
NA,TRBJ1-2,TRBD1,TRBV27,TGTGCCAGCAGTTTCACAGGGGATGCTGGCTACACCTTC,CASSFTGDAGYTF
few,TRBJ1-1,NA,TRBV5-1,TGCGCCAGCAGCATACAGGTTTCTAGCACTGAAGCTTTCTTT,CASSIQVSSTEAFF
NA,TRBJ1-2,NA,TRBV12-3/TRBV12-4,TGTGCCAGCAGCCTCGACGGGAACTATGGCTACACCTTC,CASSLDGNYGYTF
NA,TRBJ1-1,NA,TRBV6-6,TGTGCCAGCAGTTCCCGCAGGGAGGAGGAAGCTTTCTTT,CASSSRREEEAFF
NA,TRBJ2-1,TRBD2,TRBV25-1,TGTGCCAGCAGTGAAAGTGCCGGGACTAGCTCCTACAATGAGCAGTTCTTC,CASSESAGTSSYNEQFF
NA,TRBJ2-5,NA,TRBV5-1,TGCGCCAGCAGCTTGGGACAGGTGCTTCAAGAGACCCAGTACTTC,CASSLGQVLQETQYF
NA,TRBJ2-7,TRBD2,TRBV6-2/TRBV6-3,TGTGCCAGCAGCCCTGGGACTAGCGGGGGCCCCTACGAGCAGTACTTC,CASSPGTSGGPYEQYF